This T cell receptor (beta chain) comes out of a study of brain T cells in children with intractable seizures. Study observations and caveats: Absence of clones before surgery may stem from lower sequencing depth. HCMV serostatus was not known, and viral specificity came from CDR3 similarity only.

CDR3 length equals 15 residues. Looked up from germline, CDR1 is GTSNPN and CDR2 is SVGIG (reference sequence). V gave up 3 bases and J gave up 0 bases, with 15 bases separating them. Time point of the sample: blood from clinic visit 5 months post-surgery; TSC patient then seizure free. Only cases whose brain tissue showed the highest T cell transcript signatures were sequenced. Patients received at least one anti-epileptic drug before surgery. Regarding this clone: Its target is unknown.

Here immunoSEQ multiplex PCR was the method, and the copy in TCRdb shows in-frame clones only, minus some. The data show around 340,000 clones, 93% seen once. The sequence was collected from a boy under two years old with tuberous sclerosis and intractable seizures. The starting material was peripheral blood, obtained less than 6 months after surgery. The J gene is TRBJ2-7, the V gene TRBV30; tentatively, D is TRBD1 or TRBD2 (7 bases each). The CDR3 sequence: CAWRRGLAASYEQYF. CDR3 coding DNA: TGTGCCTGGAGGAGGGGGCTAGCGGCCTCCTACGAGCAGTACTTC.